Presented here are 24 T cell receptor beta chains from one specimen sequenced in a study of T cell responses to AZD1222 COVID-19 vaccine (dated by TCRdb to about 2021). This sample's time point label indicates: about 28 days (+/-7) after the second vaccine dose. Receptors were amplified or captured by the immunoSEQ multiplex PCR assay. TCRdb took over this immuneACCESS table, retaining in-frame rearrangements with V and J assigned. Such tables are incomplete; in checked studies, under half of the missing clones stem from an unresolved V gene, and the remainder is unexplained. This sample has roughly 70,000 clones in its table, and 80% of those were observed once. Over 13% of the sample is held by the ten biggest clonotypes. Sequencing used peripheral blood, obtained 28 days after the second AZD1222 dose. The source of these receptors is an adult who received the AZD1222 COVID-19 vaccine.

The chain joins TRBV5-1 to TRBJ1-1; TRBD1 agrees at 7 bases. The CDR3 length is 13 residues. With V trimmed by 0 bases and J by 6 bases, 2 bases remained unmatched. The germline gives CDR1 SGHRS, CDR2 YFSETQ. The CDR3 reads CASSLGQGAEAFF. CDR3 bases: TGCGCCAGCAGCTTGGGGCAGGGGGCTGAAGCTTTCTTT.

V is TRBV19 and J is TRBJ1-2, with TRBD1 identical over 7 bases. Germline lookup yields CDR1 LNHDA and CDR2 SQIVND (reference sequence). V gave up 5 bases and J gave up 2 bases; unmatched junction bases: 5. This CDR3 comprises 14 residues. DNA of the CDR3: TGTGCCAGTAGTGGGACAGCCAAGAACTATGGCTACACCTTC. It yields the protein CASSGTAKNYGYTF.

The chain joins TRBV7-9 to TRBJ2-3, with 11 bases identical to TRBD2. The ends lost 5 bases at V and 0 bases at J; junction bases unmatched: 7. CDR1 SEHNR and CDR2 FQNEAQ come from the germline V gene (reference sequence). The CDR3 consists of 17 residues. CDR3 bases: TGTGCCAGCAGCCCCAGTACTAGCGGGGGAAGCACAGATACGCAGTATTTT. This encodes CASSPSTSGGSTDTQYF.

This clone was picked up one time. The rearrangement uses TRBV5-1 and TRBJ2-7, with D unclear. The V gene's germline CDR1 is SGHRS and CDR2 YFSETQ. The CDR3 contains 14 residues. V dropped 0 bases and J dropped 3 bases, with 10 bases sitting between them. This CDR3 is CASSLASESYEQYF. The CDR3 bases are TGCGCCAGCAGCTTGGCCTCTGAAAGCTACGAGCAGTACTTC. The whole variable domain, remainder taken from reference TRBV5-1 and TRBJ2-7, is KAGVTQTPRYLIKTRGQQVTLSCSPISGHRSVSWYQQTPGQGLQFLFEYFSETQRNKGNFPGRFSGRQFSNSRSEMNVSTLELGDSALYLCASSLASESYEQYFGPGTRLTVT.

The chain recombines TRBV7-2 with TRBJ1-2; perhaps TRBD1 as D (6 bases). Per germline, CDR1 SGHTA and CDR2 FQGNSA. V was pared by 4 bases and J by 2 bases, with 8 bases between. The CDR3 is made up of 13 amino acids. The CDR3 DNA follows: TGTGCCAGCAGCTCCAGGGGCAACTATGGCTACACCTTC. This translates into CASSSRGNYGYTF.

This clone was found a few times. The J gene is TRBJ1-1, the V gene TRBV19; TRBD1 agrees at 7 bases. V was pared by 5 bases and J by 5 bases, with 8 bases of the junction left unmatched. The germline gives CDR1 LNHDA, CDR2 SQIVND (reference sequence). The CDR3 sequence is 14 residues long. CDR3 loop: CASSVRTGGTEAFF. The CDR3, as DNA: TGTGCCAGTAGTGTTCGGACAGGTGGTACTGAAGCTTTCTTT.

In its sample, this clone was seen a few times. The rearrangement links TRBV6-5 to TRBJ1-2; no clear D gene. The CDR3 runs 14 residues. Germline V lookup: CDR1 MNHEY, CDR2 SVGAGI. Trimming removed 8 bases from V and 4 bases from J, with 17 bases in between. The CDR3 sequence is CASGSGTAGYGYTF. The CDR3 nucleotides read TGTGCCAGCGGCTCAGGAACTGCGGGCTATGGCTACACCTTC.

The chain links TRBV4-3 to TRBJ2-3; 10 bases match TRBD1. Germline lookup yields CDR1 LGHNA and CDR2 YSLEER. This CDR3 contains 16 residues. V trimming: 0 bases; J trimming: 3 bases; junction bases outside the gene matches: 3. CDR3 in DNA: TGCGCCAGCAGCCAAGACCGGGACAGGGGAACAGATACGCAGTATTTT. Translating it yields CASSQDRDRGTDTQYF.

V gene TRBV7-9 combines with J gene TRBJ1-6; TRBD1 is a possible D gene (5 bases). Germline loops: CDR1 SEHNR, CDR2 FQNEAQ (reference sequence). The CDR3 is made up of 15 amino acids. Trimming left V 0 bases short and J 8 bases short, with 11 bases between. CDR3 bases: TGTGCCAGCAGCTTAGCCCGGGGGTCCCATTCACCCCTCCACTTT. This translates into CASSLARGSHSPLHF.

This clone was found once. V gene TRBV28 combines with J gene TRBJ1-2, with D possibly being TRBD1 (5 bases). The germline CDR1 and CDR2 sequences are MDHEN and SYDVKM. The CDR3 spans 14 residues. V lost 4 bases and J 2 bases, leaving 11 bases between the germline ends. In DNA, the CDR3 is TGTGCCAGCAGTTCCGGGACGTCAAACTATGGCTACACCTTC. This sequence encodes CASSSGTSNYGYTF.

This rearrangement joins TRBV11-2 to TRBJ2-2; 7 bases map to TRBD1. The CDR3 sequence is 16 residues long. CDR1 is SGHAT and CDR2 is FQNNGV in the germline V gene. The trim removed 0 bases at V and 5 bases at J, leaving 6 bases unmatched. The CDR3 here is CASSLDDRDLTGELFF. CDR3 nucleotide sequence: TGTGCCAGCAGCTTAGACGACAGGGATCTAACCGGGGAGCTGTTTTTT.

This clone turned up a few times. The J gene is TRBJ2-3, the V gene TRBV4-1; D might be TRBD2 (6 bases). CDR1 and CDR2 from the germline V gene are MGHRA and YSYEKL. Trimming removed 2 bases from V and 1 base from J, with 13 bases in between. The CDR3 is made up of 16 amino acids. In nucleotides, the CDR3 is TGCGCCAGCAGCCAAAGATCGGGCGGGGGCACAGATACGCAGTATTTT. Its protein product is CASSQRSGGGTDTQYF.

V usage is TRBV10-3 and J usage is TRBJ2-1; 8 bases are a match to TRBD1. The V gene end was trimmed by 10 bases and the J gene end by 7 bases; junction bases not matched to a gene: 9. The CDR3 has 13 amino acids. Looked up from germline, CDR1 is ENHRY and CDR2 is SYGVKD. DNA of the CDR3: TGTGCCACCAAACAGGGGGAGCTGAATGAGCAGTTCTTC. Encoded protein: CATKQGELNEQFF.

J is TRBJ1-3 and V is TRBV6-4, with a tentative D call TRBD1 (5 bases). V dropped 6 bases and J dropped 2 bases, with 23 bases sitting between them. Germline values: CDR1 MRHNA, CDR2 SNTAGT. The CDR3 is 18 residues long. The CDR3 coding sequence is TGTGCCAGCAGCGTGAACAGGAAGATCGAAGAAGCTGGAAACACCATATATTTT. Its translation is CASSVNRKIEEAGNTIYF.

This chain connects TRBV7-2 to TRBJ2-5, with 7 positions matching TRBD2. The V gene's germline CDR1 is SGHTA and CDR2 FQGNSA. J was trimmed by 4 bases and V by 5 bases; bases with no gene match: 7. This CDR3 comprises 14 residues. The CDR3 loop reads CASSTWDYTETQYF. The CDR3 coding sequence is TGTGCCAGCAGCACCTGGGACTACACAGAGACCCAGTACTTC.

In nucleotides, the CDR3 is TGTGCCAGCAGCTTAGGTGTGACAGATACGCAGTATTTT. This sequence encodes CASSLGVTDTQYF. The chain uses TRBV11-3 and TRBJ2-3, with unresolved D. There are 13 residues in the CDR3. The V gene's germline CDR1 is SGHNT and CDR2 YENEEA. The V gene lost 1 base and the J gene lost 3 bases, with 5 bases spanning the gap.

The chain is built from TRBV30 and TRBJ1-5; TRBD1 agrees at 7 bases. Germline V lookup: CDR1 GTSNPN, CDR2 SVGIG (reference sequence). After removal of 2 bases from V and 2 bases from J, the junction contained 6 bases not matched to a gene. The CDR3 sequence is 15 residues long. For the CDR3, the DNA is TGTGCCTGGAGTCGGGGACAGAGTGGCAATCAGCCCCAGCATTTT. Encoded protein: CAWSRGQSGNQPQHF.

This chain uses TRBV19 with TRBJ1-1; D is undetermined. CDR3 size: 13 residues. Trimming removed 7 bases at V and 2 bases at J, with 11 bases between. CDR1 is LNHDA, CDR2 SQIVND, per germline (reference sequence). The CDR3 DNA follows: TGTGCCAGTACCCCGTTGGGTAACACTGAAGCTTTCTTT. Encoded protein: CASTPLGNTEAFF.

This clone was picked up a small number of times. V and J are TRBV11-3 and TRBJ1-1; D remains unclear. This CDR3 contains 13 residues. V lost 5 bases to trimming and J lost 4 bases, with 11 bases between them. The germline V gene encodes CDR1 SGHNT and CDR2 YENEEA. CDR3 DNA: TGTGCCAGCAGCCGAGTGTCGGGCACTGAAGCTTTCTTT. Residues: CASSRVSGTEAFF.

A single count supports this clone. V is TRBV6-5 and J is TRBJ1-3, with TRBD1 as a possible D gene (5 bases). Germline V gene sequence: CDR1 MNHEY, CDR2 SVGAGI. Trimming took off 6 bases at V and 4 bases at J, with 13 bases between the two ends. This CDR3 is 14 amino acids long. CDR3 region: CASSPGASGNTIYF. The CDR3 coding sequence is TGTGCCAGCAGCCCCGGGGCATCCGGAAACACCATATATTTT.

The chain combines TRBV30 with TRBJ2-2, with TRBD2 identical over 13 bases. CDR3 size: 20 residues. Germline lookup yields CDR1 GTSNPN and CDR2 SVGIG (reference sequence). The V and J ends lost 0 bases and 5 bases, in that order; junction bases with no gene match: 15. Written as DNA, the CDR3 is TGTGCCTGGAGTGTACTAGCGGGGGGGCCGTTTTTCATCTTAACCGGGGAGCTGTTTTTT. This encodes CAWSVLAGGPFFILTGELFF.

The V gene is TRBV6-5, the J gene TRBJ2-7; possible D gene TRBD1, 5 bases. V lost 8 bases and J lost 5, with 19 bases in between. The germline V gene encodes CDR1 MNHEY and CDR2 SVGAGI. The CDR3 covers 14 residues. CDR3 in DNA: TGTGCCAGCCAAACAGGATACGTGGTAGACGAGCAGTACTTC. Its protein is CASQTGYVVDEQYF.

The chain is built from TRBV19 and TRBJ1-6; TRBD1 might be the D (6 bases). Germline CDR1 reads LNHDA; CDR2 reads SQIVND (reference sequence). The CDR3 extends over 15 amino acids. The V gene lost 7 bases and the J gene lost 9 bases, with 19 bases spanning the gap. Here the CDR3 reads CASTTLGAKSSPLHF. The CDR3 bases are TGTGCCAGTACCACCCTGGGGGCGAAGAGTTCACCCCTCCACTTT.

This rearrangement joins TRBV7-9 to TRBJ2-7, with D possibly TRBD1 on 6 matching bases. This CDR3 spans 13 amino acids. With 2 bases removed from V and 2 bases from J, the gap between germline ends came to 7 bases. In germline, CDR1 is SEHNR, CDR2 FQNEAQ (reference sequence). The chain's CDR3 is CASSLQGTYEQYF. The CDR3 DNA is TGTGCCAGCAGCTTACAGGGGACCTACGAGCAGTACTTC. Full variable domain (remainder filled in from reference TRBV7-9 and TRBJ2-7): DTGVSQNPRHKITKRGQNVTFRCDPISEHNRLYWYRQTLGQGPEFLTYFQNEAQLEKSRLLSDRFSAERPKGSFSTLEIQRTEQGDSAMYLCASSLQGTYEQYFGPGTRLTVT.